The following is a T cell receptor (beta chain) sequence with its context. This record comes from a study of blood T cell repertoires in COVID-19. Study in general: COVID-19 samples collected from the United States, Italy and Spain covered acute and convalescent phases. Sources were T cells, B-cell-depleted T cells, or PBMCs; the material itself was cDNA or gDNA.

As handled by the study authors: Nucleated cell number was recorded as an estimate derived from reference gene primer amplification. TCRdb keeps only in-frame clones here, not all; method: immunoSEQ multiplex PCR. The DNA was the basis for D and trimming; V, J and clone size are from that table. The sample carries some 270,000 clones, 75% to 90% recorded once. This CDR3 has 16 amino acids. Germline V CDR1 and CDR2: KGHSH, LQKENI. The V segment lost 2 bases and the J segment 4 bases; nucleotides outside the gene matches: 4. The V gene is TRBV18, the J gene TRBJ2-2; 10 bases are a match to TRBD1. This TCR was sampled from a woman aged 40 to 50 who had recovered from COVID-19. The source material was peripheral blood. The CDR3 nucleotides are TGTGCCAGCTCACCAGGGACAGGGGCGGCCACCGGGGAGCTGTTTTTT. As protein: CASSPGTGAATGELFF. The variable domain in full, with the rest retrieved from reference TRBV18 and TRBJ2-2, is NAGVMQNPRHLVRRRGQEARLRCSPMKGHSHVYWYRQLPEEGLKFMVYLQKENIIDESGMPKERFSAEFPKEGPSILRIQQVVRGDSAAYFCASSPGTGAATGELFFGEGSRLTVL.